These T cell receptor beta chains were read from a single sample in a study of identical twins. TCRdb recomputed calls from the 5' RACE reads with MiXCR, one row per CDR3 protein. This sample carries 1.5 million to 2 million distinct CDR3 sequences, more than 30% of them seen once, and the ten largest clones take approximately 0.29%. The sample consisted of cord blood. The receptors come from a newborn girl in good health. Both conserved end residues are part of each CDR3. The order of the fields is V gene, J gene, clone size, D gene, CDR3 protein, CDR3 DNA. The D gene is left open where the match is weak. Clone size is not always given. Where it is, it says once, few, many or a class for expanded clones.

V: TRBV12-3/TRBV12-4
J: TRBJ2-3
size: many
D: TRBD1
CDR3: CASSSRGRTDTQYF
DNA: TGCGCCAGCAGTTCCAGGGGGCGCACAGATACGCAGTATTTT

V: TRBV28
J: TRBJ2-4
size: many
D: TRBD2
CDR3: CASSLAGVAKNIQYF
DNA: TGTGCCAGCAGTTTAGCGGGAGTAGCCAAAAACATTCAGTACTTC

V: TRBV27
J: TRBJ2-1
size: many
D: TRBD2
CDR3: CASSLLPSGSYNEQFF
DNA: TGTGCCAGCAGTTTACTCCCTAGCGGTTCCTACAATGAGCAGTTCTTC

V: TRBV20-1
J: TRBJ2-7
size: few
D: .
CDR3: CSASPSPKPAYEQYF
DNA: TGCAGTGCTAGTCCGTCCCCTAAGCCGGCCTACGAGCAGTACTTC

V: TRBV15
J: TRBJ1-1
size: .
D: .
CDR3: CATSRPPGRTMNTEAFF
DNA: TGTGCCACCAGCCGTCCTCCGGGACGTACGATGAACACTGAAGCTTTCTTT

V: TRBV29-1
J: TRBJ2-7
size: .
D: TRBD2
CDR3: CSDLAGGLSYEQYF
DNA: TGCAGCGACTTAGCGGGAGGACTCTCCTACGAGCAGTACTTC

V: TRBV5-1
J: TRBJ1-2
size: few
D: .
CDR3: CASSPRGGWDYGYTF
DNA: TGCGCCAGCAGCCCTCGGGGAGGGTGGGACTATGGCTACACCTTC

V: TRBV20-1
J: TRBJ2-1
size: many
D: .
CDR3: CSALFFEAAYNEQFF
DNA: TGCAGTGCTCTTTTCTTTGAGGCCGCCTACAATGAGCAGTTCTTC

V: TRBV28
J: TRBJ2-1
size: .
D: TRBD2
CDR3: CASSLGGLANNEQFF
DNA: TGTGCCAGCAGTTTAGGAGGACTAGCCAACAATGAGCAGTTCTTC

V: TRBV29-1
J: TRBJ2-1
size: .
D: .
CDR3: CSVDGRGSSYNEQFF
DNA: TGCAGCGTTGATGGTCGAGGGAGCTCCTACAATGAGCAGTTCTTC

V: TRBV4-2
J: TRBJ2-1
size: few
D: TRBD2
CDR3: CASTRIPAGGSYNEQFF
DNA: TGTGCCAGCACCAGAATCCCAGCGGGAGGCTCCTACAATGAGCAGTTCTTC

V: TRBV20-1
J: TRBJ2-7
size: few
D: TRBD1
CDR3: CSARTGSSYERYF
DNA: TGCAGTGCTAGGACAGGGAGCTCCTACGAGCGGTACTTC

V: TRBV12-3/TRBV12-4
J: TRBJ1-1
size: .
D: .
CDR3: CASSPPGAVAFF
DNA: TGTGCCAGCTCACCCCCAGGGGCGGTAGCTTTCTTT

V: TRBV21-1
J: TRBJ2-4
size: .
D: .
CDR3: CASSKGVAGSAKNIQYF
DNA: TGTGCCAGCAGCAAAGGGGTAGCGGGTTCAGCCAAAAACATTCAGTACTTC

V: TRBV11-2
J: TRBJ2-3
size: .
D: TRBD2
CDR3: CATLAGGVGDTQYF
DNA: TGTGCCACGCTAGCGGGAGGGGTTGGAGATACGCAGTATTTT

V: TRBV21-1
J: TRBJ2-3
size: .
D: .
CDR3: CASSKALGGSSEDTQYF
DNA: TGTGCCAGCAGCAAAGCGCTTGGCGGGAGTAGTGAAGATACGCAGTATTTT

V: TRBV18
J: TRBJ1-4
size: .
D: .
CDR3: CASSPQGPANEKLFF
DNA: TGTGCCAGCTCACCACAGGGGCCGGCTAATGAAAAACTGTTTTTT

V: TRBV28
J: TRBJ1-2
size: few
D: .
CDR3: CASSPLRGALDYGYTF
DNA: TGTGCCAGCAGTCCCCTAAGAGGGGCCTTAGACTATGGCTACACCTTC

V: TRBV3-1
J: TRBJ2-1
size: few
D: .
CDR3: CASSQGPGVIYNEQFF
DNA: TGTGCCAGCAGCCAAGGTCCGGGGGTGATATACAATGAGCAGTTCTTC

V: TRBV28
J: TRBJ1-4
size: few
D: TRBD1
CDR3: CASSLWAQGATNEKLFF
DNA: TGTGCCAGCAGTTTATGGGCCCAGGGGGCAACTAATGAAAAACTGTTTTTT

V: TRBV2
J: TRBJ2-7
size: .
D: TRBD1
CDR3: CASSLDRADYEQYF
DNA: TGTGCCAGCAGCTTGGACAGGGCGGACTACGAGCAGTACTTC

V: TRBV20-1
J: TRBJ2-6
size: .
D: TRBD2
CDR3: CSARDPIAGDSGANVLTF
DNA: TGCAGTGCTAGAGATCCAATAGCGGGAGACTCTGGGGCCAACGTCCTGACTTTC

V: TRBV12-3/TRBV12-4
J: TRBJ2-2
size: .
D: TRBD2
CDR3: CASSARLAGVTGELFF
DNA: TGTGCCAGCAGTGCAAGACTAGCGGGAGTCACCGGGGAGCTGTTTTTT

V: TRBV10-3
J: TRBJ2-7
size: few
D: TRBD2
CDR3: CAIGESGTSGSEQYF
DNA: TGTGCCATCGGTGAGTCTGGGACTAGCGGGAGTGAGCAGTACTTC

V: TRBV12-3/TRBV12-4
J: TRBJ1-6
size: .
D: .
CDR3: CASSGGGSPLHF
DNA: TGTGCCAGCAGTGGGGGGGGGTCACCCCTCCACTTT

V: TRBV24-1
J: TRBJ2-1
size: .
D: .
CDR3: CATSDLSPGEQFF
DNA: TGTGCCACCAGTGATTTGTCTCCTGGTGAGCAGTTCTTC

V: TRBV20-1
J: TRBJ1-5
size: .
D: TRBD1
CDR3: CSARTGTKPQHF
DNA: TGCAGTGCCCGGACAGGGACGAAGCCCCAGCATTTT

V: TRBV5-1
J: TRBJ2-3
size: .
D: .
CDR3: CASSLRVYAGNTDTQYF
DNA: TGCGCCAGCAGCTTGAGGGTATATGCGGGGAACACAGATACGCAGTATTTT

V: TRBV28
J: TRBJ2-1
size: .
D: TRBD2
CDR3: CASSGPGLARYNEQFF
DNA: TGTGCCAGCAGTGGGCCGGGACTAGCGAGATACAATGAGCAGTTCTTC

V: TRBV2
J: TRBJ2-7
size: .
D: .
CDR3: CASTTGDISNEQYF
DNA: TGTGCTAGCACCACGGGGGACATTAGCAATGAGCAGTACTTC

V: TRBV2
J: TRBJ2-7
size: few
D: TRBD2
CDR3: CASSELVGLAGGLTPPTSYEQYF
DNA: TGTGCCAGCAGTGAACTGGTAGGACTAGCGGGGGGGCTAACTCCTCCGACTTCCTACGAGCAGTACTTC

V: TRBV11-2
J: TRBJ2-3
size: .
D: .
CDR3: CASSFTSWDTQYF
DNA: TGTGCCAGCAGCTTCACTAGCTGGGATACGCAGTATTTT

V: TRBV20-1
J: TRBJ2-3
size: .
D: TRBD2
CDR3: CSAETSGGLTDTQYF
DNA: TGCAGTGCTGAGACTAGCGGGGGTCTCACAGATACGCAGTATTTT

V: TRBV20-1
J: TRBJ2-5
size: .
D: .
CDR3: CSATSSQETQYF
DNA: TGCAGTGCTACTTCGTCCCAAGAGACCCAGTACTTC

V: TRBV6-5
J: TRBJ2-6
size: many
D: TRBD2
CDR3: CASSYVPGGSNVLTF
DNA: TGTGCCAGCAGTTACGTGCCCGGGGGGTCCAACGTCCTGACTTTC

V: TRBV19
J: TRBJ2-1
size: .
D: TRBD2
CDR3: CASSIVPAGGHNEQFF
DNA: TGTGCCAGTAGTATAGTCCCAGCGGGGGGCCACAATGAGCAGTTCTTC

V: TRBV10-3
J: TRBJ2-3
size: few
D: .
CDR3: CAISESQTTDTQYF
DNA: TGTGCCATCAGCGAGAGCCAAACCACAGATACGCAGTATTTT

V: TRBV5-1
J: TRBJ2-7
size: .
D: TRBD2
CDR3: CASSETSGHSYNEQYF
DNA: TGCGCCAGCAGCGAGACTAGCGGACACTCCTACAATGAGCAGTACTTC

V: TRBV7-6
J: TRBJ2-1
size: few
D: TRBD1
CDR3: CASSPIEGQGSYEQFF
DNA: TGTGCCAGCAGCCCAATAGAAGGACAGGGAAGCTATGAGCAGTTCTTC

V: TRBV19
J: TRBJ1-6
size: few
D: .
CDR3: CASRSGGGALHF
DNA: TGTGCCAGTAGGTCAGGCGGGGGAGCCCTCCACTTT

V: TRBV4-2
J: TRBJ2-1
size: .
D: TRBD2
CDR3: CASRRLAGINEQFF
DNA: TGTGCCAGCCGCCGACTAGCGGGAATCAATGAGCAGTTCTTC

V: TRBV24-1
J: TRBJ2-3
size: .
D: TRBD2
CDR3: CATSDVRLAGVSDTQYF
DNA: TGTGCCACCAGTGACGTTAGACTAGCGGGAGTCTCAGATACGCAGTATTTT